This T cell receptor (beta chain) stems from a study of monozygotic twins with inflammatory bowel disease. General study findings and limits: Healthy co-twins had higher TCRbeta inverse Simpson diversity than their IBD twins. Fewer clonotypes were shared with others by IBD patients than by healthy twins, especially with disease activity.

Germline V CDR1 and CDR2: SGHRS, YFSETQ. CDR3 length equals 15 residues. UMIs incorporating a 6-nucleotide sample barcode were appended by means of template switching. For each CDR3 protein, TCRdb gives one entry from its re-call of the 5' RACE reads, without DNA. The table lists approximately 400,000 distinct CDR3 sequences, with approximately 2.3% in the top ten. Remarks on this clonotype: Its specificity is not known.

The clonotype comes from a human donor with ulcerative colitis or Crohn's disease, or a healthy co-twin of an affected twin (not recorded which). The rearrangement links TRBV5-1 to TRBJ2-1; the TRBD1 assignment by TCRdb is unverifiable without DNA. Sequencing was carried out using blood. This CDR3 is CASSPQGQLYNEQFF.